This T cell receptor beta chain is from a study of CD8+CD57+ T cells in acquired aplastic anemia. Overall study: Quantities of DNA derived from sorted CD4+ and CD8+ cells averaged approximately 3.3 ug. Whole-study findings and limits: Patients and healthy controls showed no significant CD8+ Simpson's diversity difference. A set of twenty-nine CD8+ CDR3 sequences was shared between patients and controls, and these sequences appeared highly expressed in patients.

Worth noting for this clonotype: The antigen remains unidentified.

This CDR3 contains 16 residues. V lost 5 bases to trimming and J lost 7 bases; unmatched junction nucleotides: 15. Template material for TCR beta VDJ and CDR3 profiling consisted of genomic DNA. One entry per CDR3 protein results from TCRdb running MiXCR on the reads. The sample includes 450,000 to 550,000 distinct CDR3 sequences, around a third of them seen just once. CD8+CD57+ cell expansion, shown by flow cytometry, had occurred in the patients selected for sequencing. The cohort consisted entirely of patients having severe acquired aplastic anemia. This TCR was recovered from a human donor with aplastic anemia. The chain employs TRBV12-3 or TRBV12-4 and TRBJ2-5, with 8 bases matching TRBD2. The specimen was sorted CD4+, CD8+, or CD8+CD57+ T cells (not recorded which) from PBMCs. This chain's CDR3 is CASSGTAGVVGGTQYF. The CDR3 nucleotides are TGTGCCAGCAGTGGTACAGCGGGAGTGGTCGGCGGGACCCAGTACTTC.